Below, 5 T cell receptor beta chains from the same sample are listed, as sequenced in a study of blood T cell repertoires in COVID-19 (dated by TCRdb to about 2020). Libraries were prepared through the immunoSEQ multiplex PCR assay. In its TCRdb copy, this immuneACCESS table keeps in-frame sequences only and misses some clones. Where compared with another copy, unresolved V genes explain less than half of these, and the others have no known cause. Across this sample there are over 130,000 clones, with about 80% seen only once. The ten top clones hold about 8% of the sample. The sample taken for sequencing was peripheral blood. These receptors were collected from a human donor in a cohort sampled during active COVID-19.

The chain links TRBV20-1 to TRBJ1-5; TRBD1 matches at 7 bases. CDR1 DFQATT and CDR2 SNEGSKA come from the germline V gene (reference sequence). The CDR3 contains 13 residues. J was trimmed by 2 bases and V by 6 bases; bases with no gene match: 4. The CDR3 spells CSASTGGNQPQHF. CDR3 coding DNA: TGCAGTGCGAGTACAGGGGGCAATCAGCCCCAGCATTTT.

The chain joins TRBV13 to TRBJ1-1, with a tentative D call TRBD1 (6 bases). The CDR3 spans 17 residues. CDR1 and CDR2 from the germline V gene are PRHDT and FYEKMQ (reference sequence). The V end lost 5 bases, the J end lost 0 bases, and 19 bases lay between the germline ends. CDR3 amino acids: CASSPWGQSVMNTEAFF. DNA for the CDR3: TGTGCCAGCAGCCCTTGGGGGCAGTCCGTAATGAACACTGAAGCTTTCTTT. The full variable domain, with the rest looked up from reference TRBV13 and TRBJ1-1, is AAGVIQSPRHLIKEKRETATLKCYPIPRHDTVYWYQQGPGQDPQFLISFYEKMQSDKGSIPDRFSAQQFSDYHSELNMSSLELGDSALYFCASSPWGQSVMNTEAFFGQGTRLTVV.

This chain uses TRBV5-1 with TRBJ1-1; D gene ambiguous. CDR3 length: 14 amino acids. V was cut by 0 bases and J by 5 bases, with 11 bases left in between. Per the germline V gene, CDR1 is SGHRS and CDR2 is YFSETQ. In DNA, the CDR3 is TGCGCCAGCAGCTTGGGGAGGGAAAAGACTGAAGCTTTCTTT. Translating it yields CASSLGREKTEAFF.

This clone was counted once. The chain joins TRBV18 to TRBJ1-2, with TRBD1 matching over 9 bases. The V gene end was trimmed by 6 bases and the J gene end by 0 bases; junction bases not matched to a gene: 5. This CDR3 has 15 amino acids. Germline CDR1 is KGHSH and CDR2 is LQKENI. In DNA, the CDR3 is TGTGCCAGCTCTCTGGACAGGGGACCTAACTATGGCTACACCTTC. It yields the protein CASSLDRGPNYGYTF.

The chain carries TRBV2 and TRBJ2-7; a weak D match, TRBD2 (5 bases). V lost 6 bases, J lost 5 bases, and 11 bases lay in between. The germline CDR1 and CDR2 sequences are SNHLY and FYNNEI. The CDR3 is 12 residues long. DNA for the CDR3: TGTGCCAGCAGACTCGCGGGCGACGAGCAGTACTTC. This codes for CASRLAGDEQYF.